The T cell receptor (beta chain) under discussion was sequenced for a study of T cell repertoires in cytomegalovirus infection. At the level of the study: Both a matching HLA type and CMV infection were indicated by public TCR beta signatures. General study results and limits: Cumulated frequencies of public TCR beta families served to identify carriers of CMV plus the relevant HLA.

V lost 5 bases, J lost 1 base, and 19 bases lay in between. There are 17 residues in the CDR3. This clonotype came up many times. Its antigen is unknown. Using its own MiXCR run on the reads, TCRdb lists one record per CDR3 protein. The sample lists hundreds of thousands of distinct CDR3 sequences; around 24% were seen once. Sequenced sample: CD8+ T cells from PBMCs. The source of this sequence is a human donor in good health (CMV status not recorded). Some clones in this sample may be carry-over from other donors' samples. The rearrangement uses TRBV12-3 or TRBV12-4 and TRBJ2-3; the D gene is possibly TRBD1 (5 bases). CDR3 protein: CASSPLPTQAGTDTQYF. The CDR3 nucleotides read TGTGCCAGCAGTCCTCTCCCGACACAGGCTGGCACAGATACGCAGTATTTT.